Shown below are 19 T cell receptor beta chains from a single sample sequenced in a study of blood T cell repertoires in COVID-19 (dated by TCRdb to about 2020). Library generation was performed with the immunoSEQ multiplex PCR assay. Sourced from immuneACCESS, this table was stored by TCRdb with only in-frame sequences that have V and J called. A share of the clones is absent; for the studies checked, an unresolved V gene accounts for under half, and the remainder has no known explanation. The sample table shows about 210,000 clones, and about nine tenths are seen once. The ten top clones hold roughly 5% of the sample. Material: peripheral blood. Receptors were obtained from a woman in her thirties or forties with acute or convalescent COVID-19.

The rearrangement links TRBV6-5 to TRBJ1-2; TRBD1 is a possible D gene (5 bases). Looked up from germline, CDR1 is MNHEY and CDR2 is SVGAGI. The CDR3 is 15 residues long. V lost 6 bases and J 0 bases, leaving 14 bases between the germline ends. The CDR3 loop is CASRNPGFSNYGYTF. The CDR3 DNA follows: TGTGCCAGCAGGAACCCAGGGTTTTCTAACTATGGCTACACCTTC.

The chain's CDR3 is CAYGQGNTEAFF. CDR3 coding DNA: TGTGCCTACGGACAGGGGAACACTGAAGCTTTCTTT. The V call is TRBV30, the J call TRBJ1-1; TRBD1 agrees at 8 bases. Germline assignment: CDR1 GTSNPN and CDR2 SVGIG (reference sequence). The CDR3 sequence is 12 residues long. V shed 7 bases and J 1 base; nucleotides not matched to a gene: 2.

Only a few counts were recorded for this clone. The genes are TRBV4-1 and TRBJ1-1, with 8 bases fitting TRBD1. The trim removed 4 bases at V and 10 bases at J, leaving 8 bases unmatched. The CDR3 extends over 13 amino acids. Germline CDR1 is MGHRA and CDR2 is YSYEKL. The CDR3 spells CASSRQTGERAFF. CDR3 nucleotide sequence: TGCGCCAGCAGCCGGCAGACAGGGGAAAGAGCTTTCTTT.

The J gene is TRBJ1-3, the V gene TRBV6-1, with a weak D call TRBD1 (5 bases). V lost 2 bases and J 0 bases, leaving 8 bases between the germline ends. There are 15 residues in the CDR3. Per the germline V gene, CDR1 is MNHNS and CDR2 is SASEGT. CDR3 in DNA: TGTGCCAGCAGTGAATACGACAGCTCTGGAAACACCATATATTTT. Translating gives CASSEYDSSGNTIYF.

The rearrangement links TRBV7-2 to TRBJ1-1; TRBD1 might be the D (5 bases). This CDR3 is 16 amino acids long. Germline CDR1 and CDR2: SGHTA and FQGNSA. Trimming removed 1 base at V and 4 bases at J, with 16 bases between. The CDR3 is CASSLDGGIVGTEAFF. CDR3 sequence (DNA): TGTGCCAGCAGCTTAGACGGGGGGATAGTGGGCACTGAAGCTTTCTTT.

The chain has TRBV2 and TRBJ2-1, with 11 bases aligning to TRBD1. Germline trimming cut 6 bases from V and 13 bases from J; bases unmatched to any gene: 8. This CDR3 spans 13 amino acids. Germline V gene data show CDR1 as SNHLY and CDR2 as FYNNEI. The DNA of the CDR3 is TGTGCCAGCAGGTGGACAGGGGGCTTGGGTCAGTTCTTC. Translation: CASRWTGGLGQFF.

This chain connects TRBV30 to TRBJ1-2; D is undetermined. The ends were cut back, 8 bases at V and 4 bases at J, with 17 bases in the middle. The CDR3 covers 13 residues. The germline CDR1 and CDR2 sequences are GTSNPN and SVGIG (reference sequence). The CDR3 loop reads CATLPPGGYGYTF. CDR3 coding DNA: TGTGCCACCCTCCCCCCGGGTGGCTATGGCTACACCTTC.

This clone was seen just once. V usage is TRBV6-5 and J usage is TRBJ2-7; tentative D call: TRBD2 (5 bases). The CDR3 consists of 13 residues. V was trimmed by 6 bases and J by 2 bases, leaving 11 bases between them. CDR1 is MNHEY, CDR2 SVGAGI, per germline. This chain's CDR3 is CASREDFTYEQYV. In DNA form, the CDR3 reads TGTGCCAGCAGAGAGGACTTCACCTACGAGCAGTACGTC.

CDR3 DNA: TGTGCCAGCAGTGAAGCACCGGGGGGTACCTACGAGCAGTACGTC. Protein product: CASSEAPGGTYEQYV. V and J are TRBV2 and TRBJ2-7; TRBD2 matches 7 bases. The V and J ends lost 0 bases and 2 bases, in that order; junction bases with no gene match: 4. Germline CDR1 is SNHLY and CDR2 is FYNNEI. The CDR3 is 15 amino acids.

V is TRBV12-3 or TRBV12-4 and J is TRBJ1-1; no firm D call. The CDR3 has 12 amino acids. V was pared by 2 bases and J by 5 bases, with 6 bases between. The CDR3 sequence is CASSLPGTEAFF. The CDR3 coding sequence is TGTGCCAGCAGTTTACCCGGGACTGAAGCTTTCTTT.

The chain uses TRBV6-5 and TRBJ1-1, with D possibly TRBD1 on 5 matching bases. CDR3 length equals 13 residues. V was pared by 0 bases and J by 6 bases, with 8 bases between. Germline CDR1 MNHEY, CDR2 SVGAGI. The CDR3 DNA sequence: TGTGCCAGCAGTTACTCGGGGGGGGCTGAAGCTTTCTTT. Translated, it gives CASSYSGGAEAFF.

The chain carries TRBV4-1 and TRBJ2-1; the D gene is possibly TRBD2 (5 bases). CDR1 is MGHRA and CDR2 is YSYEKL in the germline V gene. CDR3 length equals 18 residues. Trimming cost V 0 bases and J 0 bases, with 15 bases left between them. As DNA, the CDR3 is TGCGCCAGCAGCCAAGATCGCCGGACGGGGAGCTCCTACAATGAGCAGTTCTTC. It yields the protein CASSQDRRTGSSYNEQFF.

The chain recombines TRBV3-1 (or the pseudogene TRBV3-2) with TRBJ2-5, with TRBD2 matching over 9 bases. With V trimmed by 4 bases and J by 4 bases, 13 bases remained unmatched. The CDR3 loop spans 17 amino acids. Germline CDR1 reads LGHDT; CDR2 reads YNNKEL (reference sequence). The DNA for the CDR3 is TGTGCCAGCAGCCTCTCCTCTTTAGCGGGGGCCCTAGAGACCCAGTACTTC. Its protein is CASSLSSLAGALETQYF.

The chain recombines TRBV5-6 with TRBJ1-2; 9 positions match TRBD1. CDR1 and CDR2 (germline): SGHDT, YYEEEE. The CDR3 runs to 15 residues. V shed 0 bases and J 5 bases; nucleotides not matched to a gene: 5. The CDR3, as DNA: TGTGCCAGCAGCTTGGCGGGACAGGGAGGATATGGCTACACCTTC. This gives the protein CASSLAGQGGYGYTF.

The chain has TRBV6-4 and TRBJ1-2, with 8 bases matching TRBD1. Germline V gene data show CDR1 as MRHNA and CDR2 as SNTAGT. The V and J ends lost 0 bases and 6 bases, in that order; junction bases with no gene match: 0. The CDR3 is made up of 13 amino acids. This CDR3 reads CASSDSTGDGYTF. Here the CDR3 DNA reads TGTGCCAGCAGTGACTCGACAGGGGATGGCTACACCTTC.

V is TRBV19 and J is TRBJ1-1; 10 nucleotides align to TRBD1. V dropped 7 bases and J dropped 7; count of bases not matched to a gene: 6. CDR1 and CDR2 (germline): LNHDA, SQIVND (reference sequence). CDR3 length equals 13 residues. The CDR3 nucleotides read TGTGCCAGTACCATCGGGGACAGGGGTGAAGCTTTCTTT. Residues: CASTIGDRGEAFF.

The chain uses TRBV18 and TRBJ1-2, with 8 bases aligning to TRBD1. Trimming took 7 bases from V and 7 from J; bases not matched to a gene: 8. Germline CDR1 KGHSH, CDR2 LQKENI. The CDR3 is 13 residues long. The CDR3 DNA reads TGTGCCAGCTTCTCTGACAGGGGTAGTGGCTACACCTTC. The encoded protein is CASFSDRGSGYTF.

The chain links TRBV10-2 to TRBJ1-5, with TRBD1 matching over 7 bases. Germline V CDR1 and CDR2: WSHSY, SAAADI. V was pared by 8 bases and J by 7 bases, with 8 bases of the junction left unmatched. This CDR3 is built from 13 residues. Written as DNA, the CDR3 is TGCGCCAGCGATTTGGCAGGGGGACAGCCCCAGCATTTT. Its protein product is CASDLAGGQPQHF.

The V gene is TRBV21-1, the J gene TRBJ2-2; the tabulated D call, TRBD1, remains unverified against the DNA. TRBV21-1 is marked as a pseudogene. The CDR3 consists of 18 residues. CDR3 protein: CASSDRDRGPWGTGELFF. CDR3 nucleotides: TGTGCCAGCAGCGACCGGGACAGGGGGCCCTGGGGCACCGGGGAGCTGTTTTTT.